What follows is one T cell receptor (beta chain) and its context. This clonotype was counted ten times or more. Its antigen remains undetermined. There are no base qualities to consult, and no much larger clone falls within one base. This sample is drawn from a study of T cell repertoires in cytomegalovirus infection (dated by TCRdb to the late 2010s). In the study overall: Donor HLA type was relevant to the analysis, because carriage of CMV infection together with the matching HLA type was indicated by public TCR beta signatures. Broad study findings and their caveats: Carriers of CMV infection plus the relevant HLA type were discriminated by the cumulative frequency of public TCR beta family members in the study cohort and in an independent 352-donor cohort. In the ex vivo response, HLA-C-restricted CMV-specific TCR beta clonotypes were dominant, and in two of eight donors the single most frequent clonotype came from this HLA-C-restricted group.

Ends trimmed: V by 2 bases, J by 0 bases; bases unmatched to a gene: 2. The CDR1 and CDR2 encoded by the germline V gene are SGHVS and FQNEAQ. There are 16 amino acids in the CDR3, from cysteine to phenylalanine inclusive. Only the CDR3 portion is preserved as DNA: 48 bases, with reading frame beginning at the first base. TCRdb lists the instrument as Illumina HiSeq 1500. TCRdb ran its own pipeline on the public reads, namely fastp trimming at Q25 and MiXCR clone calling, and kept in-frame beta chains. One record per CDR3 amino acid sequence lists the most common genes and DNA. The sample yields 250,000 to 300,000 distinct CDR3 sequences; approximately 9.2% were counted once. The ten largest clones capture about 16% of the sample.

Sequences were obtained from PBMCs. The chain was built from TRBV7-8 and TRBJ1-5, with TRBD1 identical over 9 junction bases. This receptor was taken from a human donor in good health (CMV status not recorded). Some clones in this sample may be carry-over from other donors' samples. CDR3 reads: CASSLLGQGSNQPQHF. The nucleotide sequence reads TGTGCCAGCAGCTTACTGGGACAGGGTAGCAATCAGCCCCAGCATTTT.